This T cell receptor (beta chain) was obtained from a study of blood T cell repertoires in COVID-19. Per the study methods: For nucleated cells, counts were estimated from reference gene primer amplification. Sequenced by immunoSEQ multiplex PCR; TCRdb stores in-frame clones only, minus some. V and J calls and clone size come straight from that table; D and trimming were deduced from the DNA. The repertoire includes about 240,000 clones, roughly four fifths of them detected once, and around an eighth sits in the top ten. V dropped 0 bases and J dropped 4 bases, with 12 bases sitting between them. This CDR3 is built from 15 residues. Germline V lookup: CDR1 KGHSH, CDR2 LQKENI. Many counts were recorded for this clone.

This sequence joins TRBV18 and TRBJ1-1, with a weak D call TRBD1 (6 bases). This clonotype originated in a woman aged 60 to 75 with active or convalescent COVID-19. Sequences were obtained from peripheral blood. CDR3 protein: CASSPPTGLGTEAFF. As DNA, the CDR3 is TGTGCCAGCTCACCACCGACAGGTTTGGGCACTGAAGCTTTCTTT.